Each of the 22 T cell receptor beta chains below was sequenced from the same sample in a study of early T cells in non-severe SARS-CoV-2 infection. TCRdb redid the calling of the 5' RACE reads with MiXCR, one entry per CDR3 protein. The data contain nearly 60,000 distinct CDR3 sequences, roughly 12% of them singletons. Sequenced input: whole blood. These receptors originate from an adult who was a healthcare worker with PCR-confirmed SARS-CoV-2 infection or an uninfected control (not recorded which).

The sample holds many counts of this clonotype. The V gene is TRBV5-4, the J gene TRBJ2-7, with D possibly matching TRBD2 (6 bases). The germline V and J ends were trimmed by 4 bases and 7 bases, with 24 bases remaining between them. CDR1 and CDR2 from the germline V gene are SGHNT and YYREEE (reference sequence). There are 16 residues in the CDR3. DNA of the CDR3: TGTGCCAGCAGCCTGGGGGGTAGCGGCTTCTCTCGGGAGCAGTACTTC. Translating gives CASSLGGSGFSREQYF.

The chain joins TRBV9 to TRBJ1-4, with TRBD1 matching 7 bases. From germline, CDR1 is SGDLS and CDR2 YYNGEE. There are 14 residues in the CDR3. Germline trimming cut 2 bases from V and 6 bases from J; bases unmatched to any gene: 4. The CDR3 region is CASSVYGTDEKLFF. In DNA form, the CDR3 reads TGTGCCAGCAGCGTGTACGGGACAGATGAAAAACTGTTTTTT.

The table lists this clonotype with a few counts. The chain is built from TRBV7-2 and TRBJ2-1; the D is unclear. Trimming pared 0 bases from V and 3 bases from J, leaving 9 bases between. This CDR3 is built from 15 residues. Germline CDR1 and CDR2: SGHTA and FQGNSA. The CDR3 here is CASSLARSSYNEQFF. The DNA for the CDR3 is TGTGCCAGCAGCTTAGCGAGGTCTAGCTACAATGAGCAGTTCTTC.

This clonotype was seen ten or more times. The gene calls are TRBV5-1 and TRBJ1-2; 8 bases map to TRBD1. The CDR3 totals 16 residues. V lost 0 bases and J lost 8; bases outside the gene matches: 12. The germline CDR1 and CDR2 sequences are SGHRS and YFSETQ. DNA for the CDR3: TGCGCCAGCAGCTTGGGAGATCGGCAGGGGGCTGGAGGCTACACCTTC. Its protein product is CASSLGDRQGAGGYTF.

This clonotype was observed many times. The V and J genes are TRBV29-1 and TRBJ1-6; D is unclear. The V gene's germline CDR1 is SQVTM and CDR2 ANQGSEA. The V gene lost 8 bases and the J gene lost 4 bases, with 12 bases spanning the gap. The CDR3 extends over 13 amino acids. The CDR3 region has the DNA TGCAGCTGCCGGACGGGATATAATTCACCCCTCCACTTT. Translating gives CSCRTGYNSPLHF.

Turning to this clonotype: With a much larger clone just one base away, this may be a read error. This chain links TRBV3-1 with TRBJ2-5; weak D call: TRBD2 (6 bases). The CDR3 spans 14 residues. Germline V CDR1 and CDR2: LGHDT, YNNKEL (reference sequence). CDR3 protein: CASSPSDYQETQNF. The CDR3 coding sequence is TGTGCCAGCAGCCCCTCGGACTACCAAGAGACCCAGAACTTC.

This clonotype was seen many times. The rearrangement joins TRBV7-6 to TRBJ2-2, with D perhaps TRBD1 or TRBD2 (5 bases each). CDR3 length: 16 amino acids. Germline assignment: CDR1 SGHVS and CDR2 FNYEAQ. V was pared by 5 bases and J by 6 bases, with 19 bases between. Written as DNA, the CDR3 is TGTGCCAGCAGCAGCTATATGCTCGGGACGGCCGGGGAGCTGTTTTTT. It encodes CASSSYMLGTAGELFF.

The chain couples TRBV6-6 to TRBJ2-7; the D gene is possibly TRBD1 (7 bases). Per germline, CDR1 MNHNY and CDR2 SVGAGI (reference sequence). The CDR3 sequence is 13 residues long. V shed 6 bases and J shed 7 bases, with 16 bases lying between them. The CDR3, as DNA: TGTGCCAGCAGATCAACAGGGGCGGGAGAGCAGTACTTC. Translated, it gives CASRSTGAGEQYF.

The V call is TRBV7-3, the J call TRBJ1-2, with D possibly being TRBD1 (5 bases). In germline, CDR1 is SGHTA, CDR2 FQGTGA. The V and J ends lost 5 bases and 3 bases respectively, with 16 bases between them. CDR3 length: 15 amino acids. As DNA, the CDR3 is TGTGCCAGCAGCCCGGCCCAGGGAGCTGACTATGGCTACACCTTC. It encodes CASSPAQGADYGYTF.

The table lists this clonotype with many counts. As DNA, the CDR3 is TGTGCCAGCAGTTTATCAGGCTCCGGCGGCTTCTATGGCTACACCTTC. It encodes CASSLSGSGGFYGYTF. The chain employs TRBV12-3 or TRBV12-4 and TRBJ1-2; D gene uncertain. Between the trimmed V and J ends, which lost 2 bases and 4 bases, there was a span of 17 bases. This CDR3 comprises 16 residues.

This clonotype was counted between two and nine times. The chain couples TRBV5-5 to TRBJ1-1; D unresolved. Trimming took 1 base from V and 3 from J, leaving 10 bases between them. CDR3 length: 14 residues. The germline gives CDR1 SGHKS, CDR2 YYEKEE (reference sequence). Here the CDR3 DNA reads TGTGCCAGCAGCTTGAGCGGATCCTACACTGAAGCTTTCTTT. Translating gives CASSLSGSYTEAFF.

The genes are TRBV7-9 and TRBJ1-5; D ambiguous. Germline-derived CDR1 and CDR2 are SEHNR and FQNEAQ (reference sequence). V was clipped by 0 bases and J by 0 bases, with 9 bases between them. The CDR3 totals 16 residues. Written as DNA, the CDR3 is TGTGCCAGCAGCTTAGCCCTAGCGGGTAGCAATCAGCCCCAGCATTTT. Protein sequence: CASSLALAGSNQPQHF.

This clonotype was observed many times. CDR3 residues: CASSGAPPSWIAETQYF. The CDR3 nucleotides are TGTGCCAGCAGCGGTGCCCCCCCCTCCTGGATCGCAGAGACCCAGTACTTC. V is TRBV6-2 or TRBV6-3 and J is TRBJ2-5, with D unclear. The CDR3 is 17 residues long. V shed 6 bases and J shed 4 bases, with 24 bases lying between them. Germline V gene sequence: CDR1 MNHEY, CDR2 SVGEGT.

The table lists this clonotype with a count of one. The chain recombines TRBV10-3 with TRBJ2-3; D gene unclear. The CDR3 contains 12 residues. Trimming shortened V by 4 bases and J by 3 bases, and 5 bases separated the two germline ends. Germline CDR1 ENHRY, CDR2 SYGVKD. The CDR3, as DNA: TGTGCCATCAGTGGGGAAACAGATACGCAGTATTTT. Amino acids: CAISGETDTQYF.

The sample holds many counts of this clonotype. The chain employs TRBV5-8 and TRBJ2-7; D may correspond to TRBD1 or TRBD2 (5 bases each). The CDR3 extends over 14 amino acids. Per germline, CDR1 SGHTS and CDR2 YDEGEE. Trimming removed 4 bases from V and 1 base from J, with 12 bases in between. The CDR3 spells CASSARDGSYEQYF. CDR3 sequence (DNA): TGTGCCAGCAGCGCCCGGGACGGGTCCTACGAGCAGTACTTC.

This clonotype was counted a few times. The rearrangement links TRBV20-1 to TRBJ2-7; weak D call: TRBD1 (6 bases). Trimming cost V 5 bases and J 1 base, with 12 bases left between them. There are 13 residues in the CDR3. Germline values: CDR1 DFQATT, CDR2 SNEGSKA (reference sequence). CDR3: CSAVRQASYEQYF. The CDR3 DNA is TGCAGTGCTGTCCGACAGGCGTCCTACGAGCAGTACTTC.

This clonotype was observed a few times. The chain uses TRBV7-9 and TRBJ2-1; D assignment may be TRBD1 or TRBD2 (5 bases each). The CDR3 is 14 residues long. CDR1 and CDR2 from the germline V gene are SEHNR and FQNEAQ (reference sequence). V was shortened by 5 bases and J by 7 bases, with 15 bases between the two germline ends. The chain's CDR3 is CASSVPGPQNEQFF. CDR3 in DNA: TGTGCCAGCAGCGTGCCGGGACCGCAAAATGAGCAGTTCTTC.

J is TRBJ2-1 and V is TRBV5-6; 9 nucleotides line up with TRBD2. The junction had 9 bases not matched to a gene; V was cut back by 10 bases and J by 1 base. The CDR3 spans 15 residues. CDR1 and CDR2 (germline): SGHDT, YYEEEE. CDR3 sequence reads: CAWGLAGLSYNEQFF. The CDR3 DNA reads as TGTGCCTGGGGTCTAGCGGGACTTTCCTACAATGAGCAGTTCTTC.

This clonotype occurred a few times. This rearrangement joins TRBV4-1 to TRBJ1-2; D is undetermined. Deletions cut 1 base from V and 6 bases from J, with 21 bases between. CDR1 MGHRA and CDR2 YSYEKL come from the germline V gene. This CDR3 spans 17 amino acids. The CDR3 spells CASSQGGNGEAFDGYTF. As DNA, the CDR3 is TGCGCCAGCAGCCAAGGCGGAAACGGGGAGGCCTTCGATGGCTACACCTTC.

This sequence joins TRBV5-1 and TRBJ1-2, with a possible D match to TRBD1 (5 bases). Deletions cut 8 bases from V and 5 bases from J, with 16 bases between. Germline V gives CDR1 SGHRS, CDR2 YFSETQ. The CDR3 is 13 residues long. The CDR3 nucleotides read TGCGCCAGTACCGGACAAGACAATTATGGCTACACCTTC. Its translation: CASTGQDNYGYTF.

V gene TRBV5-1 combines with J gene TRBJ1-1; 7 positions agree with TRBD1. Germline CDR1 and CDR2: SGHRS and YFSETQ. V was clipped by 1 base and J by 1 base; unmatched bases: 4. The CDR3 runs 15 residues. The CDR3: CASSLYRGPNTEAFF. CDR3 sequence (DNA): TGCGCCAGCAGCTTGTACAGGGGCCCGAACACTGAAGCTTTCTTT.

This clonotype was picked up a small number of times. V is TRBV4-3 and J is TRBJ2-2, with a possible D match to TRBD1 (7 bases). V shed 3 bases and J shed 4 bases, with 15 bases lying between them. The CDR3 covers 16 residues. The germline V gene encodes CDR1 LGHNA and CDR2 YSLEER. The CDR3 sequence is CASSQAAGQLTGELFF. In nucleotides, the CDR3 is TGCGCCAGCAGCCAGGCCGCGGGACAGCTCACCGGGGAGCTGTTTTTT.